These 18 T cell receptor beta chains share one sample of origin, sequenced in a study of CD8 T cells in ankylosing spondylitis. TCRdb analysed the 5' RACE reads with MiXCR anew, one entry per CDR3 protein. Seen here are 300,000 to 350,000 distinct CDR3 sequences, roughly 15% observed once, and the top ten hold approximately 0.99%. Sequencing used blood, either unsorted or a sorted T cell fraction (not recorded which). The source is a male donor with ankylosing spondylitis or in good health (not recorded which).

In this sample, this clonotype turned up a few times. The J gene is TRBJ1-2, the V gene TRBV12-3 or TRBV12-4; possible D gene TRBD1, 6 bases. V was cut by 6 bases and J by 4 bases, with 15 bases left in between. The CDR3 runs to 14 residues. The CDR3 protein is CASSTGLLSYGYTF. CDR3 nucleotides: TGTGCCAGCAGCACAGGGTTGTTGAGCTATGGCTACACCTTC.

The chain recombines TRBV20-1 with TRBJ1-2, with D possibly matching TRBD1 (5 bases). In germline, CDR1 is DFQATT, CDR2 SNEGSKA (reference sequence). This CDR3 is 13 amino acids long. V lost 3 bases to trimming and J lost 4 bases, with 12 bases between them. CDR3 bases: TGCAGTGCTAGGGGGGAAACCTTCTATGGCTACACCTTC. The encoded protein is CSARGETFYGYTF.

This clonotype was detected only a few times. The rearrangement uses TRBV20-1 and TRBJ2-2, with 7 bases fitting TRBD2. The V segment lost 2 bases and the J segment 2 bases; nucleotides outside the gene matches: 11. Germline V gives CDR1 DFQATT, CDR2 SNEGSKA (reference sequence). The CDR3 totals 17 residues. This chain's CDR3 is CSARRASGTHNTGELFF. As DNA, the CDR3 is TGCAGTGCTAGAAGGGCCAGCGGGACCCACAACACCGGGGAGCTGTTTTTT.

The chain couples TRBV2 to TRBJ2-5, with 8 bases fitting TRBD2. CDR3 length equals 14 residues. The germline V gene encodes CDR1 SNHLY and CDR2 FYNNEI. J lost 2 bases, V lost 7 bases, and 6 bases had no gene match. DNA for the CDR3: TGTGCCAGCACGCCGGGGGGGGTTCAAGAGACCCAGTACTTC. The encoded protein is CASTPGGVQETQYF. The full variable domain, its missing parts supplied by reference TRBV2 and TRBJ2-5, is EPEVTQTPSHQVTQMGQEVILRCVPISNHLYFYWYRQILGQKVEFLVSFYNNEISEKSEIFDDQFSVERPDGSNFTLKIRSTKLEDSAMYFCASTPGGVQETQYFGPGTRLLVL.

This clonotype appeared a few times. The chain has TRBV5-1 and TRBJ1-2; D is unclear. This CDR3 is 14 amino acids long. The ends were cut back, 0 bases at V and 8 bases at J, with 14 bases in the middle. Germline CDR1 is SGHRS and CDR2 is YFSETQ. CDR3 sequence reads: CASSLDRELEGYTF. The CDR3 DNA sequence: TGCGCCAGCAGCTTGGACAGAGAGTTGGAGGGCTACACCTTC.

This clonotype was found a few times. The V call is TRBV7-9, the J call TRBJ1-2, with TRBD1 matching over 7 bases. The CDR3 is 15 residues long. Germline trimming cut 5 bases from V and 2 bases from J; bases unmatched to any gene: 8. The V gene's germline CDR1 is SEHNR and CDR2 FQNEAQ (reference sequence). The CDR3 DNA is TGTGCCAGCAGCCCCCCCCCGGGACAGAACTATGGCTACACCTTC. This translates into CASSPPPGQNYGYTF.

This clonotype was detected ten times or more. The chain employs TRBV12-3 or TRBV12-4 and TRBJ2-3; no clear D gene. The CDR3 is made up of 13 amino acids. With 6 bases removed from V and 1 base from J, the gap between germline ends came to 8 bases. The CDR3 spells CASRPSGTDTQYF. The CDR3 DNA follows: TGTGCCAGCAGGCCCTCAGGCACAGATACGCAGTATTTT.

This clonotype appeared many times. CDR3 protein: CASSREGDTEAFF. DNA for the CDR3: TGTGCCAGCTCCAGGGAGGGTGACACTGAAGCTTTCTTT. The chain couples TRBV25-1 to TRBJ1-1, with D perhaps TRBD1 (5 bases). This CDR3 comprises 13 residues. With 8 bases removed from V and 3 bases from J, the gap between germline ends came to 13 bases. CDR1 MGHDK and CDR2 SYGVNS come from the germline V gene.

This clonotype has a count of ten or more. The genes are TRBV7-9 and TRBJ1-2; 7 bases agree with TRBD1. The trim removed 7 bases at V and 4 bases at J, leaving 12 bases unmatched. The CDR3 is 15 residues long. Germline-derived CDR1 and CDR2 are SEHNR and FQNEAQ (reference sequence). This CDR3 is CASTRGEGATYGYTF. The CDR3 DNA follows: TGTGCCAGCACCCGCGGGGAGGGGGCGACCTATGGCTACACCTTC.

This sequence joins TRBV7-9 and TRBJ1-3; unclear D gene. CDR3 length: 14 residues. Germline-derived CDR1 and CDR2 are SEHNR and FQNEAQ (reference sequence). The V gene lost 2 bases and the J gene lost 3 bases, with 8 bases spanning the gap. The CDR3 region is CASSLISVGNTIYF. CDR3 bases: TGTGCCAGCAGCTTAATCAGCGTTGGAAACACCATATATTTT.

The chain couples TRBV7-2 to TRBJ2-1, with 7 bases fitting TRBD2. CDR1 SGHTA and CDR2 FQGNSA come from the germline V gene. V lost 4 bases to trimming and J lost 10 bases; unmatched junction nucleotides: 4. There are 12 residues in the CDR3. CDR3 DNA: TGTGCCAGCAGCTCCCCGGGAGGCGAGCAGTTCTTC. It is translated as CASSSPGGEQFF.

This clonotype was recorded a few times. The chain links TRBV7-8 to TRBJ1-5; D is ambiguous. The CDR3 is made up of 14 amino acids. V was clipped by 1 base and J by 4 bases, with 8 bases between them. CDR1 is SGHVS and CDR2 is FQNEAQ in the germline V gene. The CDR3 nucleotides read TGTGCCAGCAGCTTAGACCCGCGGAATCAGCCCCAGCATTTT. This sequence encodes CASSLDPRNQPQHF.

The chain employs TRBV5-6 and TRBJ2-2, with D tentatively TRBD2 (5 bases). CDR3 size: 15 residues. The V and J ends lost 3 bases and 5 bases respectively, with 14 bases between them. From germline, CDR1 is SGHDT and CDR2 YYEEEE. The CDR3 DNA is TGTGCCAGCAGCTCTTCCAGCGGACGGACCGGGGAGCTGTTTTTT. Translating it yields CASSSSSGRTGELFF.

This clonotype was recorded a few times. The chain is built from TRBV25-1 and TRBJ2-1; 9 bases align to TRBD2. The germline V gene has CDR1 MGHDK and CDR2 SYGVNS. The V and J ends lost 6 bases and 6 bases, in that order; junction bases with no gene match: 15. This CDR3 comprises 17 residues. This chain's CDR3 is CASSLSKGGRARNEQFF. As DNA, the CDR3 is TGTGCCAGCAGCCTAAGTAAAGGCGGGAGGGCCCGCAATGAGCAGTTCTTC. Drawing the rest from reference TRBV25-1 and TRBJ2-1, the complete variable domain is EADIYQTPRYLVIGTGKKITLECSQTMGHDKMYWYQQDPGMELHLIHYSYGVNSTEKGDLSSESTVSRIRTEHFPLTLESARPSHTSQYLCASSLSKGGRARNEQFFGPGTRLTVL.

This clonotype was detected only a few times. The chain joins TRBV29-1 to TRBJ2-1, with 8 bases fitting TRBD1. Germline CDR1 SQVTM, CDR2 ANQGSEA. This CDR3 comprises 14 residues. With 6 bases clipped from V and 7 bases from J, the junction kept 11 bases outside the gene matches. CDR3 in DNA: TGCAGCGTAGGACTCAGGGGGCTCACGAATGAGCAGTTCTTC. Translated, it gives CSVGLRGLTNEQFF.

This clonotype was recorded a few times. The chain combines TRBV20-1 with TRBJ1-1, with 7 bases identical to TRBD1. The CDR3 spans 14 residues. Germline assignment: CDR1 DFQATT and CDR2 SNEGSKA (reference sequence). Germline trimming cut 6 bases from V and 4 bases from J; bases unmatched to any gene: 11. CDR3: CSAPRGVGGTEAFF. CDR3 DNA sequence: TGCAGTGCCCCCAGGGGGGTCGGAGGCACTGAAGCTTTCTTT.

Details on this clonotype: A much larger clone differs by one base, so this may be a read error. The DNA of the CDR3 is TGCGCCAGCAGCTTGGAAAGGGGGGAAGAGACCCAGTACTTC. It is translated as CASSLERGEETQYF. The rearrangement links TRBV5-1 to TRBJ2-5; D possibly uses TRBD1 or TRBD2 (6 bases each). In germline, CDR1 is SGHRS, CDR2 YFSETQ. Trimming removed 0 bases from V and 3 bases from J, with 9 bases in between. This CDR3 is 14 amino acids long.

This sequence joins TRBV24-1 and TRBJ2-1; D is undetermined. The germline V and J ends were trimmed by 2 bases and 5 bases, with 12 bases remaining between them. The germline CDR1 and CDR2 sequences are KGHDR and SFDVKD. The CDR3 spans 15 residues. The DNA of the CDR3 is TGTGCCACCAGTGATTCGTGGAGTTTCGACAATGAGCAGTTCTTC. Translating it yields CATSDSWSFDNEQFF.